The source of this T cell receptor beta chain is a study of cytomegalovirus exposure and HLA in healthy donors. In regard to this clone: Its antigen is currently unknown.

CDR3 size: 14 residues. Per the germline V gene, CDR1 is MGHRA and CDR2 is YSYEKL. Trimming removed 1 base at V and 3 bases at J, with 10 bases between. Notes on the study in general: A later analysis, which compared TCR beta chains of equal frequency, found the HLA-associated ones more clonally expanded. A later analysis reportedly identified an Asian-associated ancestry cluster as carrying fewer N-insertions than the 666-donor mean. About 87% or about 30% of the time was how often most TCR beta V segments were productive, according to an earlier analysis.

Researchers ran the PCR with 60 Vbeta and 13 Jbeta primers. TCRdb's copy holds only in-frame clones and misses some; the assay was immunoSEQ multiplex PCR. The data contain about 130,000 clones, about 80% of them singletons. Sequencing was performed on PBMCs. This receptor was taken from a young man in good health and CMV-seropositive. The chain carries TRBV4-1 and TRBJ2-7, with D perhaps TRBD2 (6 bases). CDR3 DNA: TGCGCCAGCAGCCAAGGACTAGTCGGCTACGAGCAGTACTTC. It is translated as CASSQGLVGYEQYF.